One T cell receptor beta chain is described in this entry. The CDR3 loop spans 18 amino acids. Germline CDR1 reads LNHNV; CDR2 reads YYDKDF (reference sequence). After removal of 3 bases from V and 1 base from J, the junction contained 9 bases not matched to a gene. The data belong to a study of T-cell reconstitution after alpha-beta-depleted transplantation in children. The library targeted TCRbeta and was prepared with unique molecular identifiers. MiXCR was run by TCRdb on the PCR reads, yielding one entry per CDR3 protein. The repertoire holds roughly 500,000 distinct CDR3 sequences, around a third seen once, with around 2.5% in the top ten.

The V call is TRBV15, the J call TRBJ2-5; 12 nucleotides align to TRBD1. The sample was PBMCs from the stem cell graft donor, taken from the stem cell graft. This TCR was recovered from a human donor who donated a stem cell graft to a child with aplastic anemia. The CDR3 is CATSSIRDRGPVQETQYF. The CDR3 DNA reads as TGTGCCACCAGCAGCATCCGGGACAGGGGGCCGGTCCAAGAGACCCAGTACTTC.